These 32 T cell receptor beta chains originate from one sample sequenced in a study of T cells in Graves' hyperthyroidism and ophthalmopathy (dated by TCRdb to about 2019). The library was built by means of multiplex PCR. The sequencer was an Illumina HiSeq 2000. TCR beta CDR3 regions were amplified from RNA transcripts. For the first round of RT-PCR on the TCR CDR3, the HTBI primer set was used together with the Qiagen OneStep RT-PCR kit. The raw public data were reprocessed by TCRdb itself: fastp quality trimming at Q25, MiXCR clonotype calling, in-frame beta chains only. Identical CDR3 protein sequences are pooled into one entry, listed with their most common genes and DNA. Counted in this sample were hundreds of thousands of distinct CDR3 sequences; roughly 25% of them appeared once. The ten largest clones represent more than 60% of the sample. The sample comprised blood. All receptors come from a man between 50 and 59 years old with Graves' hyperthyroidism.

J is TRBJ1-5 and V is TRBV28, with TRBD1 identical over 8 bases. Germline CDR1 and CDR2: MDHEN and SYDVKM. The CDR3 sequence is 16 residues long. The junction had 7 bases not matched to a gene; V was cut back by 6 bases and J by 0 bases. The chain's CDR3 is CASREDRVDSNQPQHF. DNA for the CDR3: TGTGCCAGCAGGGAGGACAGGGTAGATAGCAATCAGCCCCAGCATTTT.

This clonotype was found once. This sequence joins TRBV6-5 and TRBJ2-1; the match to TRBD2 covers 11 bases. The CDR3 covers 13 residues. Per germline, CDR1 MNHEY and CDR2 SVGAGI. The CDR3 loop is CAASGLADGEQFF. The DNA for the CDR3 is TGTGCGGCGTCGGGACTAGCGGATGGTGAGCAGTTCTTC.

This clonotype was seen repeatedly, ten times or more. The chain couples TRBV24-1 to TRBJ2-1, with D uncertain. Per the germline V gene, CDR1 is KGHDR and CDR2 is SFDVKD. V gave up 2 bases and J gave up 3 bases, with 13 bases separating them. This CDR3 is 16 amino acids long. CDR3 region: CATSDSLRLSYNEQFF. CDR3 in DNA: TGTGCCACCAGTGATTCACTTAGACTGAGCTACAATGAGCAGTTCTTC.

This clonotype was found many times. The chain combines TRBV2 with TRBJ2-7; 9 bases are a match to TRBD1. Germline values: CDR1 SNHLY, CDR2 FYNNEI. CDR3 length: 16 amino acids. The V segment lost 5 bases and the J segment 1 base; nucleotides outside the gene matches: 9. CDR3 bases: TGTGCCAGCAGTCCCGGGACAGGGATTGGATCCTACGAGCAGTACTTC. This encodes CASSPGTGIGSYEQYF. The variable domain in full, with the rest retrieved from reference TRBV2 and TRBJ2-7, is EPEVTQTPSHQVTQMGQEVILRCVPISNHLYFYWYRQILGQKVEFLVSFYNNEISEKSEIFDDQFSVERPDGSNFTLKIRSTKLEDSAMYFCASSPGTGIGSYEQYFGPGTRLTVT.

This clonotype was counted only a few times. A read error may account for a junction end that differs from germline. V gene TRBV7-2 combines with J gene TRBJ2-7; D might be TRBD1 (5 bases). Per germline, CDR1 SGHTA and CDR2 FQGNSA. The CDR3 runs 14 residues. CDR3 bases: TGTGCCAGTAGCTTTAGTAGGGGTCATTACGAGCAGTACTTC. Encoded protein: CASSFSRGHYEQYF.

This clonotype was seen repeatedly, ten times or more. The chain employs TRBV11-1 and TRBJ2-2; D call uncertain. Trimming left V 5 bases short and J 4 bases short, with 20 bases between. Germline values: CDR1 SGHAT, CDR2 FQDESV (reference sequence). CDR3 length: 17 residues. The CDR3 reads CASSHGYAHERTGELFF. CDR3 nucleotide sequence: TGTGCCAGCAGCCACGGGTACGCTCACGAACGCACCGGGGAGCTGTTTTTT.

At least ten counts were recorded for this clonotype. V is TRBV7-6 and J is TRBJ2-1; 15 bases are a match to TRBD2. V lost 4 bases, J lost 4 bases, and 8 bases stayed unmatched. Per the germline V gene, CDR1 is SGHVS and CDR2 is FNYEAQ. This CDR3 is built from 18 residues. CDR3 coding DNA: TGTGCCAGCAGCTCGGGACTAGCGGGAGGCCTGAGTTACAATGAGCAGTTCTTC. This translates into CASSSGLAGGLSYNEQFF. The full variable domain, in which reference TRBV7-6 and TRBJ2-1 provide the parts outside the CDR3, is GAGVSQSPRYKVTKRGQDVALRCDPISGHVSLYWYRQALGQGPEFLTYFNYEAQQDKSGLPNDRFSAERPEGSISTLTIQRTEQRDSAMYRCASSSGLAGGLSYNEQFFGPGTRLTVL.

This clonotype occurred a few times. The CDR3 DNA reads as TGTGCCAGCAGTCCCGGTCGGGTTTCTAACTATGGCTACACCTTC. Translating gives CASSPGRVSNYGYTF. The chain carries TRBV12-3 or TRBV12-4 and TRBJ1-2; D unclear. The CDR3 runs 15 residues. V lost 5 bases and J 0 bases, leaving 13 bases between the germline ends.

V usage is TRBV29-1 and J usage is TRBJ2-2, with TRBD1 matching 7 bases. The CDR3 is 12 amino acids. Germline trimming cut 1 base from V and 7 bases from J; bases unmatched to any gene: 0. CDR1 SQVTM and CDR2 ANQGSEA come from the germline V gene. CDR3 in DNA: TGCAGCGTTGAAGGGGACAGCGGGGAGCTGTTTTTT. It specifies CSVEGDSGELFF.

The chain combines TRBV5-1 with TRBJ1-1; tentatively, D is TRBD1 (6 bases). The CDR3 consists of 14 residues. Germline CDR1 and CDR2: SGHRS and YFSETQ. V lost 4 bases and J lost 0, with 10 bases in between. CDR3 sequence: CASSPDRMNTEAFF. DNA for the CDR3: TGCGCCAGCAGCCCGGACAGAATGAACACTGAAGCTTTCTTT. The complete variable domain, with remaining parts taken from reference TRBV5-1 and TRBJ1-1, reads KAGVTQTPRYLIKTRGQQVTLSCSPISGHRSVSWYQQTPGQGLQFLFEYFSETQRNKGNFPGRFSGRQFSNSRSEMNVSTLELGDSALYLCASSPDRMNTEAFFGQGTRLTVV.

The J gene is TRBJ1-1, the V gene TRBV5-6, with 8 bases aligning to TRBD1. The V and J ends lost 4 bases and 7 bases, in that order; junction bases with no gene match: 9. The CDR3 sequence is 14 residues long. Germline values: CDR1 SGHDT, CDR2 YYEEEE. CDR3: CASSIGQGGGEAFF. CDR3 nucleotides: TGTGCCAGCAGCATTGGACAGGGCGGGGGTGAAGCTTTCTTT.

This chain uses TRBV6-1 with TRBJ1-4; no firm D call. Trimming shortened V by 3 bases and J by 0 bases, and 17 bases separated the two germline ends. The CDR3 covers 18 residues. Germline CDR1 and CDR2: MNHNS and SASEGT. CDR3: CASSEWTGALTTNEKLFF. The CDR3 DNA is TGTGCCAGCAGTGAGTGGACGGGCGCTCTCACAACTAATGAAAAACTGTTTTTT.

The CDR3 loop is CATSDRDRAQETQYF. The CDR3 coding sequence is TGTGCCACCAGTGACCGAGACAGGGCGCAAGAGACCCAGTACTTC. This chain connects TRBV24-1 to TRBJ2-5, with TRBD1 matching over 7 bases. Germline V CDR1 and CDR2: KGHDR, SFDVKD. The CDR3 runs to 15 residues. Trimming at V came to 4 bases and at J to 2 bases, leaving 6 bases not matched to a gene.

This chain joins TRBV12-3 or TRBV12-4 and TRBJ2-5, with D perhaps matching TRBD1 or TRBD2 (5 bases each). This CDR3 contains 13 residues. V was clipped by 2 bases and J by 5 bases, with 9 bases between them. The CDR3 coding sequence is TGTGCCAGCAGTTTAAAGGGACGGGAGACCCAGTACTTC. This translates into CASSLKGRETQYF.

This chain links TRBV11-2 with TRBJ2-5, with 11 bases fitting TRBD2. Germline V lookup: CDR1 SGHAT, CDR2 FQNNGV. The CDR3 is 15 residues long. Unmatched junction bases numbered 7, after V lost 5 bases and J lost 5 bases. In nucleotides, the CDR3 is TGTGCCAGCAGCCCCCTAGCGGGAGGCTTCGAGACCCAGTACTTC. Its protein is CASSPLAGGFETQYF. Full variable domain (rest looked up from reference TRBV11-2 and TRBJ2-5): EAGVAQSPRYKIIEKRQSVAFWCNPISGHATLYWYQQILGQGPKLLIQFQNNGVVDDSQLPKDRFSAERLKGVDSTLKIQPAKLEDSAVYLCASSPLAGGFETQYFGPGTRLLVL.

At least ten counts were recorded for this clonotype. This chain links TRBV28 with TRBJ2-5; TRBD2 matches at 8 bases. Germline CDR1 MDHEN, CDR2 SYDVKM. The CDR3 has 19 residues. The J segment lost 4 bases and the V segment lost 2 bases, leaving 18 bases of the junction unmatched. Here the CDR3 reads CASSLPAGGSGSLGETQYF. The CDR3 DNA follows: TGTGCCAGCAGTTTACCCGCTGGGGGAAGCGGGAGTTTAGGAGAGACCCAGTACTTC.

The table lists this clonotype with many counts. The genes are TRBV18 and TRBJ1-1; no clear D. The CDR3 contains 14 residues. Trimming took off 2 bases at V and 1 base at J, with 8 bases between the two ends. The germline gives CDR1 KGHSH, CDR2 LQKENI. The CDR3, as DNA: TGTGCCAGCTCACCAGGGTCCCCGAACACTGAAGCTTTCTTT. Its protein product is CASSPGSPNTEAFF.

This clonotype was detected a few times. The CDR3 is CASSLWTGVGEQFF. The CDR3, as DNA: TGCGCCAGCAGCCTATGGACAGGGGTTGGTGAGCAGTTCTTC. The rearrangement uses TRBV4-1 and TRBJ2-1; 9 nucleotides match TRBD1. V was clipped by 4 bases and J by 9 bases; unmatched bases: 7. Germline CDR1 MGHRA, CDR2 YSYEKL. The CDR3 contains 14 residues.

The CDR3 DNA reads TGTGCCTGGAGTGTGACGGCTAATCAGCCCCAGCATTTT. Translated, it gives CAWSVTANQPQHF. The chain couples TRBV30 to TRBJ1-5; D is undetermined. Trimming pared 0 bases from V and 4 bases from J, leaving 7 bases between. Germline CDR1 GTSNPN, CDR2 SVGIG (reference sequence). The CDR3 is made up of 13 amino acids.

J is TRBJ2-2 and V is TRBV5-1; 15 bases agree with TRBD2. J was trimmed by 8 bases and V by 3 bases; bases with no gene match: 8. The CDR3 runs 17 residues. Germline CDR1 and CDR2: SGHRS and YFSETQ. CDR3 residues: CASSSGLAGGPTGELFF. CDR3 coding DNA: TGCGCCAGCAGCTCCGGACTAGCGGGAGGGCCCACTGGGGAGCTGTTTTTT.

The rearrangement links TRBV12-3 or TRBV12-4 to TRBJ2-3, with a possible D match to TRBD2 (6 bases). The CDR3 consists of 16 residues. V lost 4 bases, J lost 4 bases, and 18 bases lay in between. The CDR3 protein is CASSSPGSSQSDTQYF. The CDR3 DNA reads TGTGCCAGCAGTTCCCCCGGGAGTAGTCAATCAGATACGCAGTATTTT.

V usage is TRBV7-3 and J usage is TRBJ2-6; perhaps TRBD2 as D (6 bases). This CDR3 has 16 amino acids. CDR1 and CDR2 (germline): SGHTA, FQGTGA. The germline V and J ends were trimmed by 4 bases and 2 bases, with 12 bases remaining between them. CDR3 in DNA: TGTGCCAGCAGCTCTTTGGGACTCGCTGGGGCCAACGTCCTGACTTTC. It translates to CASSSLGLAGANVLTF.

A few counts support this clonotype. CDR3 bases: TGTGCCAGCAGGGAGGGGAGATACACCGGGGAGCTGTTTTTT. Amino acid sequence: CASREGRYTGELFF. This sequence joins TRBV2 and TRBJ2-2; D perhaps matches TRBD2 (6 bases). CDR1 and CDR2 (germline): SNHLY, FYNNEI. The CDR3 has 14 residues. Trimming left V 6 bases short and J 3 bases short, with 11 bases between. The complete variable domain, with remaining parts taken from reference TRBV2 and TRBJ2-2, reads EPEVTQTPSHQVTQMGQEVILRCVPISNHLYFYWYRQILGQKVEFLVSFYNNEISEKSEIFDDQFSVERPDGSNFTLKIRSTKLEDSAMYFCASREGRYTGELFFGEGSRLTVL.

The chain links TRBV14 to TRBJ1-1; D gene unclear. The CDR3 sequence is 12 residues long. CDR1 and CDR2 from the germline V gene are SGHDN and FVKESK. V was clipped by 4 bases and J by 4 bases, with 7 bases between them. The CDR3 here is CASSRLRTEAFF. CDR3 nucleotide sequence: TGTGCCAGCAGCCGACTACGCACTGAAGCTTTCTTT.

This clonotype was found many times. The chain uses TRBV11-3 and TRBJ2-3; weak D call: TRBD1 (5 bases). CDR3 length: 15 residues. Germline V gives CDR1 SGHNT, CDR2 YENEEA. V was trimmed by 7 bases and J by 3 bases, leaving 17 bases between them. The CDR3 DNA sequence: TGTGCCAGCACCCGTGGGGCAGCCCCTACAGATACGCAGTATTTT. Protein product: CASTRGAAPTDTQYF. The full variable domain, its missing parts supplied by reference TRBV11-3 and TRBJ2-3, is EAGVVQSPRYKIIEKKQPVAFWCNPISGHNTLYWYLQNLGQGPELLIRYENEEAVDDSQLPKDRFSAERLKGVDSTLKIQPAELGDSAVYLCASTRGAAPTDTQYFGPGTRLTVL.

The chain uses TRBV25-1 and TRBJ2-1; 7 bases align to TRBD2. Per germline, CDR1 MGHDK and CDR2 SYGVNS. V was pared by 7 bases and J by 9 bases, with 12 bases of the junction left unmatched. The CDR3 extends over 14 amino acids. This CDR3 is CASTPFGRESEQFF. The CDR3 nucleotides read TGTGCCAGCACCCCGTTTGGGCGGGAGAGTGAGCAGTTCTTC.

As to this clonotype: It is likely a read error, because the conserved phenylalanine at the end of the CDR3 is missing. The CDR3 DNA sequence: TGTGCCAGCAGCTTAAGTTGGACAGGGGTCCGCTACGAGCAGTACCTC. It translates to CASSLSWTGVRYEQYL. The chain employs TRBV7-2 and TRBJ2-7; 9 positions match TRBD1. Germline values: CDR1 SGHTA, CDR2 FQGNSA. Trimming cost V 2 bases and J 3 bases; bases outside gene matches: 8. This CDR3 is built from 16 residues.

This clonotype has ten or more counts. J is TRBJ2-7 and V is TRBV7-9, with D perhaps given as TRBD1 or TRBD2 (5 bases each). Trimming pared 4 bases from V and 6 bases from J, leaving 10 bases between. The CDR3 runs to 12 residues. Germline assignment: CDR1 SEHNR and CDR2 FQNEAQ (reference sequence). For the CDR3, the DNA is TGTGCCAGCAGCTCCCCGGGACCCGAGCAGTACTTC. It encodes CASSSPGPEQYF. The complete variable domain, with remaining parts taken from reference TRBV7-9 and TRBJ2-7, reads DTGVSQNPRHKITKRGQNVTFRCDPISEHNRLYWYRQTLGQGPEFLTYFQNEAQLEKSRLLSDRFSAERPKGSFSTLEIQRTEQGDSAMYLCASSSPGPEQYFGPGTRLTVT.

The rearrangement links TRBV20-1 to TRBJ2-3, with TRBD2 matching over 8 bases. This CDR3 is 13 amino acids long. Germline-derived CDR1 and CDR2 are DFQATT and SNEGSKA (reference sequence). V dropped 8 bases and J dropped 0; count of bases not matched to a gene: 4. The CDR3 DNA reads as TGCAGTCCGACTAGCGCCAGCACAGATACGCAGTATTTT. Translation gives CSPTSASTDTQYF.

Ten or more counts support this clonotype. V gene TRBV27 combines with J gene TRBJ2-6; possible D gene TRBD2, 5 bases. This CDR3 comprises 17 residues. Looked up from germline, CDR1 is MNHEY and CDR2 is SMNVEV (reference sequence). Trimming stripped 5 bases from V and 0 bases from J, with 14 bases between. The CDR3 DNA sequence: TGTGCCAGCAGTGCGAGCGGCAGCTCCTCTGGGGCCAACGTCCTGACTTTC. This sequence encodes CASSASGSSSGANVLTF.

At least ten counts were recorded for this clonotype. The chain combines TRBV2 with TRBJ2-3, with 9 bases matching TRBD2. Germline CDR1 is SNHLY and CDR2 is FYNNEI. The CDR3 is 15 amino acids. The V and J ends lost 4 bases and 2 bases, in that order; junction bases with no gene match: 4. The chain's CDR3 is CASSASGVPTDTQYF. The CDR3, as DNA: TGTGCCAGCAGTGCTAGCGGGGTCCCCACAGATACGCAGTATTTT.

This clonotype was counted between two and nine times. The chain is built from TRBV18 and TRBJ2-3; 11 nucleotides line up with TRBD1. Germline loops: CDR1 KGHSH, CDR2 LQKENI. Unmatched junction bases numbered 8, after V lost 4 bases and J lost 5 bases. The CDR3 spans 16 residues. CDR3 protein: CASSHPGQGDEDTQYF. DNA for the CDR3: TGTGCCAGCTCACACCCGGGACAGGGGGATGAAGATACGCAGTATTTT.